This T cell receptor (beta chain) stems from a study of beta chain features in type 1 diabetes. Study information: Age, gender, cell numbers and subset yield matched between patients and controls. Sorted cells examined across all samples numbered about 110,000,000.

About this clone itself: What it binds is unknown.

Since all of the isolated RNA was reverse transcribed, expressed TCRB transcripts were what got sequenced. Some clones are missing from TCRdb's copy, which holds only in-frame ones; the method was immunoSEQ multiplex PCR. The table includes some 660,000 clones, about an eighth detected once. Broader study findings: Shorter TCRB CDR3s, moderately but significantly so, were found in Type 1 diabetes patients in all four CD4+ subsets. Patients showed naive, central memory and Treg TCRB repertoires that appeared more similar than those of healthy donors.

Germline loops: CDR1 MNHEY, CDR2 SVGAGI. Trimming removed 3 bases at V and 9 bases at J, with 12 bases between. CDR3 length equals 13 residues. Sequencing was performed on naive CD4+ T cells from blood. The chain is built from TRBV6-5 and TRBJ2-4, with D perhaps matching TRBD1 (5 bases). This TCR was sampled from a man younger than 35 with type 1 diabetes. The CDR3 DNA is TGTGCCAGCAGTTATACCAGGGCGAGCATTCAGTACTTC. Its protein is CASSYTRASIQYF.